The 19 T cell receptor beta chains given below trace back to one sample, sequenced in a study of low-dose radiotherapy and immunotherapy resistance in tumors. Time point indicated: after trial treatment. Treatment defined: LDRT plus nivolumab, ipilimumab, low-dose cyclophosphamide and aspirin (RACIN trial). TRAV- and TRBV-specific primers primed first-strand cDNA, covering alpha and beta chains. The authors amplified TCRs for about 20 PCR cycles with a constant-region primer and a V-primer adapter. TCRdb redid the calling of the reads with MiXCR, one entry per CDR3 protein. The sample holds 85,000 to 95,000 distinct CDR3 sequences, 20% to 25% seen once. The specimen comprised PBMCs, sampled after low-dose radiotherapy plus immunotherapy. The receptors were sampled from a female donor with ovarian cancer.

The table lists this clonotype with many counts. CDR3 sequence (DNA): TGTGCCAGCAGTTTACGTAAAGGCCCTCGCTTAGCGGGGGGGCTTGGCACAGATACGCAGTATTTT. Translation: CASSLRKGPRLAGGLGTDTQYF. The genes are TRBV28 and TRBJ2-3; 11 bases map to TRBD2. V lost 2 bases, J lost 1 base, and 20 bases stayed unmatched. The CDR3 is 22 residues long. Germline V gene lookup returns CDR1 MDHEN and CDR2 SYDVKM. Based on the CDR3 plus reference TRBV28 and TRBJ2-3, the full variable domain is DVKVTQSSRYLVKRTGEKVFLECVQDMDHENMFWYRQDPGLGLRLIYFSYDVKMKEKGDIPEGYSVSREKKERFSLILESASTNQTSMYLCASSLRKGPRLAGGLGTDTQYFGPGTRLTVL.

Turning to this clonotype: Given a far larger clone just one base away, this is likely a sequencing read error. The CDR3 nucleotides read TGTGCCAGCAGTGATCCGCAGGGGGCCCCCCGCAAAGGAAACACCATATATTTT. Amino acid sequence: CASSDPQGAPRKGNTIYF. The V call is TRBV6-2 or TRBV6-3, the J call TRBJ1-3; 8 bases line up with TRBD1. This CDR3 is built from 18 residues. The V gene's germline CDR1 is MNHEY and CDR2 SVGEGT. V shed 5 bases, J shed 4 bases, and the junction held 16 bases outside the gene matches.

This clonotype has ten or more counts. V and J are TRBV20-1 and TRBJ2-1, with 10 bases aligning to TRBD2. Germline V gives CDR1 DFQATT, CDR2 SNEGSKA (reference sequence). The CDR3 runs 14 residues. The trim removed 5 bases at V and 5 bases at J, leaving 6 bases unmatched. The chain's CDR3 is CSADGLAEDNEQFF. CDR3 sequence (DNA): TGCAGTGCTGACGGACTAGCGGAAGACAATGAGCAGTTCTTC.

This clonotype was observed many times. This chain connects TRBV11-2 to TRBJ2-1; D remains ambiguous. The CDR3 totals 15 residues. Germline CDR1 and CDR2: SGHAT and FQNNGV. V lost 4 bases to trimming and J lost 0 bases, with 10 bases between them. In DNA, the CDR3 is TGTGCCAGCAGCTCCCGACCGGACTCCTACAATGAGCAGTTCTTC. It translates to CASSSRPDSYNEQFF. The full variable domain, rest sourced from reference TRBV11-2 and TRBJ2-1, is EAGVAQSPRYKIIEKRQSVAFWCNPISGHATLYWYQQILGQGPKLLIQFQNNGVVDDSQLPKDRFSAERLKGVDSTLKIQPAKLEDSAVYLCASSSRPDSYNEQFFGPGTRLTVL.

This clonotype has a count of ten or more. This chain connects TRBV5-1 to TRBJ2-5; weak D call: TRBD2 (6 bases). Deletions cut 4 bases from V and 2 bases from J, with 15 bases between. The CDR3 has 15 residues. The germline V gene has CDR1 SGHRS and CDR2 YFSETQ. This CDR3 is CASSNAGFDQETQYF. The CDR3 DNA is TGCGCCAGCAGCAACGCGGGGTTCGATCAAGAGACCCAGTACTTC. Based on the CDR3 plus reference TRBV5-1 and TRBJ2-5, the full variable domain is KAGVTQTPRYLIKTRGQQVTLSCSPISGHRSVSWYQQTPGQGLQFLFEYFSETQRNKGNFPGRFSGRQFSNSRSEMNVSTLELGDSALYLCASSNAGFDQETQYFGPGTRLLVL.

With regard to this clonotype: This may come from a read error, since a much larger clone is one base off. The chain links TRBV7-3 to TRBJ2-6, with unresolved D. This CDR3 is 15 amino acids long. Germline CDR1 SGHTA, CDR2 FQGTGA. The CDR3 region has the DNA TGTGCTATGGCAGAGGCGGCCTCTGGGGCCAACGTCCTGACTTTC. Protein product: CAMAEAASGANVLTF.

This clonotype was found many times. This chain connects TRBV12-3 or TRBV12-4 to TRBJ2-1; 9 bases agree with TRBD2. This CDR3 region has 15 residues. The V and J ends lost 6 bases and 1 base, in that order; junction bases with no gene match: 4. CDR3 in amino acids: CASRTLAGSYNEQFF. The CDR3 DNA sequence: TGTGCCAGCAGAACACTAGCGGGTTCCTACAATGAGCAGTTCTTC.

About this clonotype itself: The likely explanation is a read error, given a far larger clone one base away. This chain links TRBV5-6 with TRBJ1-2; D gene uncertain. CDR1 SGHDT and CDR2 YYEEEE come from the germline V gene. The CDR3 sequence is 15 residues long. CDR3 region: CASSLKFGPDYGYIF. CDR3 nucleotides: TGTGCCAGCAGTTTAAAATTTGGACCCGACTATGGCTACATCTTC.

This clonotype was found many times. The V and J genes are TRBV24-1 and TRBJ2-7; D perhaps matches TRBD1 (6 bases). Germline CDR1 is KGHDR and CDR2 is SFDVKD. The CDR3 loop spans 16 amino acids. V was shortened by 3 bases and J by 5 bases, with 19 bases between the two germline ends. The chain's CDR3 is CATSDPRFRGGHEQYF. The CDR3 coding sequence is TGTGCCACCAGTGATCCACGGTTCAGAGGGGGACACGAGCAGTACTTC.

At least ten counts were recorded for this clonotype. This sequence joins TRBV28 and TRBJ2-2; 8 bases align to TRBD1. V shed 6 bases, J shed 1 base, and the junction held 1 base outside the gene matches. The germline V gene has CDR1 MDHEN and CDR2 SYDVKM. The CDR3 runs 14 residues. The CDR3 protein is CASRGTGNTGELFF. The CDR3 DNA reads TGTGCCAGCAGAGGGACAGGGAACACCGGGGAGCTGTTTTTT.

This clonotype appeared a single time. This rearrangement joins TRBV5-8 to TRBJ2-5, with D possibly being TRBD2 (7 bases). V was clipped by 4 bases and J by 2 bases, with 15 bases between them. This CDR3 region has 15 residues. Germline V gene data show CDR1 as SGHTS and CDR2 as YDEGEE. The CDR3, as DNA: TGTGCCAGCAGCCGGCGAGGGGGGGAACAAGAGACCCAGTACTTC. The encoded protein is CASSRRGGEQETQYF.

This clonotype was picked up many times. The chain employs TRBV24-1 and TRBJ2-3, with D unclear. V lost 3 bases and J lost 0, with 9 bases in between. Germline CDR1 and CDR2: KGHDR and SFDVKD. CDR3 length: 15 residues. CDR3 DNA sequence: TGTGCCACCAGTGATCGGACCCGTAGCACAGATACGCAGTATTTT. Its translation is CATSDRTRSTDTQYF.

This clonotype was counted many times. J is TRBJ1-1 and V is TRBV2; 7 bases agree with TRBD1. CDR1 SNHLY and CDR2 FYNNEI come from the germline V gene. The CDR3 covers 14 residues. With V trimmed by 6 bases and J by 0 bases, 4 bases remained unmatched. The CDR3 region is CASSRDRVNTEAFF. The CDR3 DNA reads as TGTGCCAGCAGCAGAGACAGGGTGAACACTGAAGCTTTCTTT.

This clonotype was found many times. J is TRBJ2-3 and V is TRBV7-8; 13 nucleotides match TRBD2. The CDR3 extends over 19 amino acids. Germline CDR1 reads SGHVS; CDR2 reads FQNEAQ. J lost 4 bases, V lost 4 bases, and 14 bases had no gene match. The CDR3 is CASSSSPQLAGGPSDTQYF. CDR3 in DNA: TGTGCCAGCAGCTCTAGCCCCCAACTAGCGGGAGGGCCGTCAGATACGCAGTATTTT. Based on the CDR3 plus reference TRBV7-8 and TRBJ2-3, the full variable domain is GAGVSQSPRYKVAKRGQDVALRCDPISGHVSLFWYQQALGQGPEFLTYFQNEAQLDKSGLPSDRFFAERPEGSVSTLKIQRTQQEDSAVYLCASSSSPQLAGGPSDTQYFGPGTRLTVL.

This clonotype was counted ten times or more. The chain uses TRBV11-3 and TRBJ2-2; D may be TRBD1 (6 bases). The CDR3 length is 19 residues. The ends were cut back, 6 bases at V and 6 bases at J, with 29 bases in the middle. Per the germline V gene, CDR1 is SGHNT and CDR2 is YENEEA. CDR3 nucleotides: TGTGCCAGCAGTCCTCGGGGCTCCTATGTGCTTTACAGGGCCGGGGAGCTGTTTTTT. Protein: CASSPRGSYVLYRAGELFF.

This clonotype was recorded at least ten times. The chain is built from TRBV6-2 or TRBV6-3 and TRBJ2-3, with 8 bases fitting TRBD2. V lost 11 bases and J lost 12; bases outside the gene matches: 10. In germline, CDR1 is MNHEY, CDR2 SVGEGT. The CDR3 length is 11 residues. CDR3 amino acids: CASAGVRDQYF. CDR3 nucleotides: TGTGCCTCAGCGGGAGTTCGGGATCAGTATTTT.

This clonotype was detected many times. The rearrangement uses TRBV19 and TRBJ1-1; the D is unclear. Deletions cut 7 bases from V and 0 bases from J, with 18 bases between. There are 16 residues in the CDR3. Germline CDR1 and CDR2: LNHDA and SQIVND (reference sequence). The CDR3 DNA is TGTGCCAGTACCCCGGACCCGCAGAGGGTGAACACTGAAGCTTTCTTT. Protein: CASTPDPQRVNTEAFF.

This clonotype was found many times. The gene calls are TRBV5-4 and TRBJ2-5; tentative D call: TRBD2 (5 bases). CDR3 length: 13 amino acids. V lost 6 bases to trimming and J lost 2 bases, with 11 bases between them. Germline V gene sequence: CDR1 SGHNT, CDR2 YYREEE (reference sequence). The CDR3 DNA is TGTGCCAGCAACCAGCGGAATCAAGAGACCCAGTACTTC. It is translated as CASNQRNQETQYF.

At least ten counts were recorded for this clonotype. The chain couples TRBV20-1 to TRBJ1-2; tentatively, D is TRBD1 (5 bases). V gave up 3 bases and J gave up 3 bases, with 26 bases separating them. Germline-derived CDR1 and CDR2 are DFQATT and SNEGSKA (reference sequence). The CDR3 contains 18 residues. DNA for the CDR3: TGCAGTGCTAGGTCCTCGGGGGGTCAAAAAAGGGACGACTATGGCTACACCTTC. Translated, it gives CSARSSGGQKRDDYGYTF.